This TCR beta chain was sequenced during a study of T cell responses to AZD1222 COVID-19 vaccine. Method: immunoSEQ multiplex PCR; TCRdb's copy keeps in-frame clones and lacks some. The sample contains some 180,000 clones, around 93% of which appear only once. The CDR3 loop spans 15 amino acids. Trimming stripped 3 bases from V and 5 bases from J, with 14 bases between. The V gene's germline CDR1 is MNHNY and CDR2 SVGAGI (reference sequence). The input for sequencing was peripheral blood, taken 28 days after the second dose of the MenACWY control vaccine. The V gene is TRBV6-6, the J gene TRBJ1-5, with D perhaps TRBD1 (6 bases). The clonotype was recovered from an adult who received the MenACWY meningococcal vaccine as a control. The CDR3 protein is CASSYGQGKDQPQHF. The CDR3 nucleotides are TGTGCCAGCAGTTATGGCCAGGGGAAGGATCAGCCCCAGCATTTT.